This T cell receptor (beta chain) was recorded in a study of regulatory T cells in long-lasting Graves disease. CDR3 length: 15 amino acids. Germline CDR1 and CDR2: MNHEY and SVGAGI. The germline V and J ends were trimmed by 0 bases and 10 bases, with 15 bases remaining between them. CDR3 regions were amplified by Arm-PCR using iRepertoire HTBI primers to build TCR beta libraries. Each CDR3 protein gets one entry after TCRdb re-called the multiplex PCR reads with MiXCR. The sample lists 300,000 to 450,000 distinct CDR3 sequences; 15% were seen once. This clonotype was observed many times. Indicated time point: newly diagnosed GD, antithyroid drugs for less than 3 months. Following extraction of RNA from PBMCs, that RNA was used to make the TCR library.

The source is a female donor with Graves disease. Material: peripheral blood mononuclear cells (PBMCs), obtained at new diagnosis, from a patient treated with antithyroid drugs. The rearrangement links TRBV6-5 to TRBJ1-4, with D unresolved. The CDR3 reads CASSYSNTPMAKLFF. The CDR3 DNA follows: TGTGCCAGCAGTTACTCGAATACCCCGATGGCAAAACTGTTTTTT.